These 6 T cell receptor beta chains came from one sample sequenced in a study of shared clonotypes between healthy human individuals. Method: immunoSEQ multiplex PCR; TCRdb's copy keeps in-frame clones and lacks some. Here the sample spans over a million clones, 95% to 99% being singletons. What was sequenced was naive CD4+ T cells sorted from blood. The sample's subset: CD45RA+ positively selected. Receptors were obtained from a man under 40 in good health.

The CDR3 coding sequence is TGTGCCGGATCTAGCGGGAGGGCAGATACGCAGTATTTT. This codes for CAGSSGRADTQYF. This chain links TRBV28 with TRBJ2-3; 12 bases match TRBD2. The CDR3 covers 13 residues. The germline V gene has CDR1 MDHEN and CDR2 SYDVKM. With 11 bases clipped from V and 4 bases from J, the junction kept 4 bases outside the gene matches. The full variable domain, in which reference TRBV28 and TRBJ2-3 provide the parts outside the CDR3, is DVKVTQSSRYLVKRTGEKVFLECVQDMDHENMFWYRQDPGLGLRLIYFSYDVKMKEKGDIPEGYSVSREKKERFSLILESASTNQTSMYLCAGSSGRADTQYFGPGTRLTVL.

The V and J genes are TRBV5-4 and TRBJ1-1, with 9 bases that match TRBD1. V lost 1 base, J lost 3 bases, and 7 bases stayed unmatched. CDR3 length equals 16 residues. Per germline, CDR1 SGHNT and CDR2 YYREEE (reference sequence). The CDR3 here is CASSLTGGWRYTEAFF. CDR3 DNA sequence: TGTGCCAGCAGCTTGACAGGGGGCTGGAGGTACACTGAAGCTTTCTTT.

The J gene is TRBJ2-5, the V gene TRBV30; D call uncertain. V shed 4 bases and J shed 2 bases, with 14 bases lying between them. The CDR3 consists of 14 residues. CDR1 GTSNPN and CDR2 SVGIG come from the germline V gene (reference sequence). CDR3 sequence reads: CAWTVPEEQETQYF. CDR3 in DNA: TGTGCCTGGACCGTCCCCGAGGAACAAGAGACCCAGTACTTC.

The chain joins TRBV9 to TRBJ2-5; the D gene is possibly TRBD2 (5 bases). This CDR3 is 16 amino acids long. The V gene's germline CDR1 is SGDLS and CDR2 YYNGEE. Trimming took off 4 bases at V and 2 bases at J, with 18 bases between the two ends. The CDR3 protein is CASSTTPEGEQETQYF. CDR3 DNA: TGTGCCAGCAGCACGACCCCCGAGGGAGAGCAAGAGACCCAGTACTTC. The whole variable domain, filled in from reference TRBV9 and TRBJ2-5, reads DSGVTQTPKHLITATGQRVTLRCSPRSGDLSVYWYQQSLDQGLQFLIQYYNGEERAKGNILERFSAQQFPDLHSELNLSSLELGDSALYFCASSTTPEGEQETQYFGPGTRLLVL.

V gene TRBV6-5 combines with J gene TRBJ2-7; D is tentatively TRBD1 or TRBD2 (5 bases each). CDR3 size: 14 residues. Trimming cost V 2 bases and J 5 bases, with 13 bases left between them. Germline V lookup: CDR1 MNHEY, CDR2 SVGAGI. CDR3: CASSYRGGRNEQYF. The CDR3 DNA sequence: TGTGCCAGCAGTTACCGTGGGGGTCGGAACGAGCAGTACTTC.

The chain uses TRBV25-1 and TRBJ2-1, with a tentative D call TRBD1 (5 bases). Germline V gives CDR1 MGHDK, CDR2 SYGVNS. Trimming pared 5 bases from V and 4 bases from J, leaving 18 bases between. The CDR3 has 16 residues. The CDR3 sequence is CASSLATLTGYNEQFF. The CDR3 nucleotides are TGTGCCAGCAGTTTGGCCACCTTAACAGGATACAATGAGCAGTTCTTC.